Listed here is a single T cell receptor beta chain. Antigen: not known. The sample belongs to a study of T-cell memory formation after mild COVID-19. About the research overall: For the most part, TCR clusters were specific to one donor. Study-level points and caveats: Clones that contracted from day 15 to 85 had balanced CD4/CD8; later expanders were CD4+ biased.

The germline gives CDR1 MGHRA, CDR2 YSYEKL. The V end lost 5 bases, the J end lost 2 bases, and 10 bases lay between the germline ends. There are 14 residues in the CDR3. TCRdb recomputed calls from the 5' RACE reads with MiXCR, one row per CDR3 protein. The repertoire holds 400,000 to 500,000 distinct CDR3 sequences, with roughly 18% as singletons. The clonotype comes from a young man who had mild COVID-19 (a few samples of this study predate the infection). Cell type and time point are not known. The chain links TRBV4-1 to TRBJ1-5; no reliable D call. The source material was PBMCs or a T cell subset sorted from them (not recorded which). For the CDR3, the DNA is TGCGCCAGCAGCGACCCGTGGGGCAATCAGCCCCAGCATTTT. This sequence encodes CASSDPWGNQPQHF.